These T cell receptor beta chains were read from a single sample in a study of spatial heterogeneity in lung cancer. TCRdb re-derived calls from the 5' RACE reads in MiXCR, one entry per CDR3 protein. The data contain 9,400 or so distinct CDR3 sequences, around 8.7% of them singletons. Here the sequenced sample was lung tumor tissue, taken at surgery. All receptors derive from a female donor with early-stage non-small cell lung cancer. CDR3s leave out the opening cysteine and the closing phenylalanine or tryptophan. The order of the fields is J gene, V gene, CDR3 protein.

J gene: TRBJ2-6; V gene: TRBV6-2/TRBV6-3; CDR3 protein: ASRFLTGGVSGANVLT
J gene: TRBJ2-2; V gene: TRBV20-1; CDR3 protein: SANRGMGNTGELF
J gene: TRBJ1-3; V gene: TRBV6-2/TRBV6-3; CDR3 protein: ASLRDRPSGNTIY
J gene: TRBJ1-6; V gene: TRBV6-6; CDR3 protein: ASRQGPDNSPLH
J gene: TRBJ1-2; V gene: TRBV11-2; CDR3 protein: ASSFQGRGYT
J gene: TRBJ1-3; V gene: TRBV2; CDR3 protein: ASSDGSSGNTIY
J gene: TRBJ2-1; V gene: TRBV10-3; CDR3 protein: AISESRDRAGDEQF
J gene: TRBJ2-3; V gene: TRBV30; CDR3 protein: AWRERGGVDTQY
J gene: TRBJ2-3; V gene: TRBV6-1; CDR3 protein: ASSERYSSTDTQY
J gene: TRBJ2-7; V gene: TRBV5-6; CDR3 protein: ASSARDTETEQY
J gene: TRBJ2-6; V gene: TRBV21-1; CDR3 protein: ASSLLRTGTGANVLT
J gene: TRBJ2-5; V gene: TRBV30; CDR3 protein: AWSGDNQETQY
J gene: TRBJ2-3; V gene: TRBV10-3; CDR3 protein: AISLSGGVDTQY
J gene: TRBJ1-6; V gene: TRBV6-1; CDR3 protein: ASSEARPAPSRLYNSPLH
J gene: TRBJ1-2; V gene: TRBV7-9; CDR3 protein: ASSSMAAGGSYGYT
J gene: TRBJ2-5; V gene: TRBV7-3; CDR3 protein: ASSLTSGGPQETQY
J gene: TRBJ2-3; V gene: TRBV28; CDR3 protein: ASSLASGGAGDTQY
J gene: TRBJ2-3; V gene: TRBV7-3; CDR3 protein: ASSSGTSVTDTQY
J gene: TRBJ2-1; V gene: TRBV9; CDR3 protein: ASSVGYNEQF
J gene: TRBJ2-7; V gene: TRBV6-5; CDR3 protein: ASSSERAGEMRYEQY
J gene: TRBJ1-2; V gene: TRBV6-2/TRBV6-3; CDR3 protein: ASRGTGSMGGYT
J gene: TRBJ2-3; V gene: TRBV7-2; CDR3 protein: ASSFRTGSTDTQY
J gene: TRBJ1-1; V gene: TRBV9; CDR3 protein: ASSVGDGLNTEAF
J gene: TRBJ1-1; V gene: TRBV12-3/TRBV12-4; CDR3 protein: ASRRTGVWTEAF
J gene: TRBJ2-7; V gene: TRBV5-4; CDR3 protein: ASSLGQRGGRDEQY
J gene: TRBJ2-5; V gene: TRBV6-2/TRBV6-3; CDR3 protein: ASSVRETQY
J gene: TRBJ2-2; V gene: TRBV21-1; CDR3 protein: ASSKGISGGTGELF
J gene: TRBJ2-5; V gene: TRBV10-3; CDR3 protein: AIGRTGVKETQY
J gene: TRBJ1-3; V gene: TRBV12-3/TRBV12-4; CDR3 protein: ASSRGLTSGNTIY
J gene: TRBJ1-2; V gene: TRBV10-3; CDR3 protein: AISPVTGSTYGYT
J gene: TRBJ1-2; V gene: TRBV12-3/TRBV12-4; CDR3 protein: ASSLGTEGYGYT
J gene: TRBJ1-3; V gene: TRBV2; CDR3 protein: ASSAQGAGRGNTIY